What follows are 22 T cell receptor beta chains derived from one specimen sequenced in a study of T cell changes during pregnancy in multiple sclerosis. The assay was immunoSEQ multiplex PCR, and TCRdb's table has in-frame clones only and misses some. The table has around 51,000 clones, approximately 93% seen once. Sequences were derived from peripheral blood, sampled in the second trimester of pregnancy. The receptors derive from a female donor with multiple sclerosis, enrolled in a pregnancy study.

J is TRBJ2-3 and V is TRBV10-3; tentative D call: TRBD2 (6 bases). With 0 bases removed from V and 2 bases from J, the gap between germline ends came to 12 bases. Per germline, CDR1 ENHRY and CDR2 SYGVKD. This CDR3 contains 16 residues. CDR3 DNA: TGTGCCATCAGTGAGTCGTCGGGAGCGTCCACAGATACGCAGTATTTT. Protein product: CAISESSGASTDTQYF.

CDR3 sequence (DNA): TGTGCCAGCAGTCTTACCGGGACAGGGGCCACTACACAGTTCTTC. Protein product: CASSLTGTGATTQFF. V and J are TRBV28 and TRBJ2-1; the match to TRBD1 covers 10 bases. In germline, CDR1 is MDHEN, CDR2 SYDVKM. The J segment lost 13 bases and the V segment lost 5 bases, leaving 14 bases of the junction unmatched. This CDR3 has 15 amino acids.

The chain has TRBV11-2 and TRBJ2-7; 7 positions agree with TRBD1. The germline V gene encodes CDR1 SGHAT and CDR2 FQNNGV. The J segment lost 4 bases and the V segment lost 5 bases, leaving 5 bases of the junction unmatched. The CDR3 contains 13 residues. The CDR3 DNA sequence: TGTGCCAGCAGCCTGGACAGGAGGTACGAGCAGTACTTC. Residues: CASSLDRRYEQYF.

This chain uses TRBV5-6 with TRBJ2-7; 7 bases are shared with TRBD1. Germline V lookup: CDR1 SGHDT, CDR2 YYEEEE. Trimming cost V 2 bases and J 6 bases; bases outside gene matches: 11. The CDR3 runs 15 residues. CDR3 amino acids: CASSFGRGGWSEQYF. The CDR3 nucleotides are TGTGCCAGCAGCTTCGGAAGAGGGGGCTGGTCCGAGCAGTACTTC.

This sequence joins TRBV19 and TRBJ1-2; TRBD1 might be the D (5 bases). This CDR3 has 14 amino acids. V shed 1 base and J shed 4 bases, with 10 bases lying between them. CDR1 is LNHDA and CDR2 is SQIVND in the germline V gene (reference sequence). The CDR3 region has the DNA TGTGCCAGTAGTATAGGACAGATAACCTATGGCTACACCTTC. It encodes CASSIGQITYGYTF.

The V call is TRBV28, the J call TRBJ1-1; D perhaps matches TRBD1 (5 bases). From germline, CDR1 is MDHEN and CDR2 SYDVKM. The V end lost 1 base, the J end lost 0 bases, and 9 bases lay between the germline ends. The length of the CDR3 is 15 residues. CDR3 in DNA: TGTGCCAGCAGTTTATTATACAGGTTGAACACTGAAGCTTTCTTT. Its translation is CASSLLYRLNTEAFF.

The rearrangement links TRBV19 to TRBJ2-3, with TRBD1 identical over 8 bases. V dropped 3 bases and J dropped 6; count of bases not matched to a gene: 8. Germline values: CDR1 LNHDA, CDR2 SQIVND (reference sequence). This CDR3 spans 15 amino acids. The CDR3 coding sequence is TGTGCCAGTAGTATTCCAGGGGGCGTTGGCGATACGCAGTATTTT. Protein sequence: CASSIPGGVGDTQYF.

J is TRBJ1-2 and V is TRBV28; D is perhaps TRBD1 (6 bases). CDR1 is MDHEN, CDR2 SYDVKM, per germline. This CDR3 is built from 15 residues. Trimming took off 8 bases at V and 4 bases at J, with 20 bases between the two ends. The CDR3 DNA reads TGTGCCAGCCTGGCGGCAGGGGCGCGGTCCTATGGCTACACCTTC. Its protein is CASLAAGARSYGYTF.

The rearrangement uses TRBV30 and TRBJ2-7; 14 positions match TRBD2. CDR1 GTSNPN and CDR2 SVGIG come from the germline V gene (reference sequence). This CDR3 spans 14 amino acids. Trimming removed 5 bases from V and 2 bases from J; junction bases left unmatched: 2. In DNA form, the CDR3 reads TGTGCCTGGCGGACTAGCGGGGGGACCTACGAGCAGTACTTC. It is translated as CAWRTSGGTYEQYF.

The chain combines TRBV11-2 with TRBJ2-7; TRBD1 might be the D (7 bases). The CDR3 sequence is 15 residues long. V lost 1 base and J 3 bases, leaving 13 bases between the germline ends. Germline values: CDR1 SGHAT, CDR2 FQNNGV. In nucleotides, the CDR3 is TGTGCCAGCAGCTTAGTCGCGGGACAGAGCTACGAGCAGTACTTC. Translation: CASSLVAGQSYEQYF.

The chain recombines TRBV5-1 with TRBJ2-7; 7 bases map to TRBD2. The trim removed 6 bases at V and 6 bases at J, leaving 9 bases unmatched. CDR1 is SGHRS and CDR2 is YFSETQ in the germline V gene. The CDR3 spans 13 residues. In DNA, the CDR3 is TGCGCCAGCACGGAGCGGGACGTCTCCGAGCAGTACTTC. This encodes CASTERDVSEQYF.

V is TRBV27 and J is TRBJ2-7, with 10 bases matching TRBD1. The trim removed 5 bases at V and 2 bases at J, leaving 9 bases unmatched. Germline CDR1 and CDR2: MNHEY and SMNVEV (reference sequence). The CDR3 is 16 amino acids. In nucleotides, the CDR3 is TGTGCCAGCAGTGCCCGACAGGGGGCGCCCCCCTACGAGCAGTACTTC. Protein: CASSARQGAPPYEQYF.

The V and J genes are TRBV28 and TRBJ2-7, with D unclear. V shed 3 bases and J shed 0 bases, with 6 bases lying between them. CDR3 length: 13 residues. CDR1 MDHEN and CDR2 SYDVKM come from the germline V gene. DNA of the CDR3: TGTGCCAGCAGTTTTCACGGCTCCTACGAGCAGTACTTC. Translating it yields CASSFHGSYEQYF.

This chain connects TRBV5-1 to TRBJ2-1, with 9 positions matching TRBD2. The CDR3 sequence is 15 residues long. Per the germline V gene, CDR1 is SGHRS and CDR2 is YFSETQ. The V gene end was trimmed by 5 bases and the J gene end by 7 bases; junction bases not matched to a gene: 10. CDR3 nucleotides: TGCGCCAGCAGTTTGACTAGCGGAGGGGGGAATGAGCAGTTCTTC. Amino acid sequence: CASSLTSGGGNEQFF.

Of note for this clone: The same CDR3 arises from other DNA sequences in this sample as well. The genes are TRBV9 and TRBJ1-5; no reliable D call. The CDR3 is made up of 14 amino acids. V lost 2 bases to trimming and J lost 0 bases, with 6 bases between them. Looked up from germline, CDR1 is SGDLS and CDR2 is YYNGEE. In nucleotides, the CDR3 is TGTGCCAGCAGCGTGGGCTATAGCAATCAGCCCCAGCATTTT. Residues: CASSVGYSNQPQHF.

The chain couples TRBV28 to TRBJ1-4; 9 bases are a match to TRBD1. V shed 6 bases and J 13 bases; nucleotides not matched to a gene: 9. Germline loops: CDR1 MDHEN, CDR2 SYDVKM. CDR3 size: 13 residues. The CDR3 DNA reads TGTGCCAGCAGGCCGACAGGGGGGGCGGGACTGTTTTTT. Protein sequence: CASRPTGGAGLFF.

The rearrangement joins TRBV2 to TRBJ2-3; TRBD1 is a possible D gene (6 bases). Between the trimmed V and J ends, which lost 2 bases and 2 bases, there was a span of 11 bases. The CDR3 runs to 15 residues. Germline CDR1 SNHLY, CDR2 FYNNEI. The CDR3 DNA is TGTGCCAGCAGTGAACGGTACAGGGACACAGATACGCAGTATTTT. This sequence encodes CASSERYRDTDTQYF. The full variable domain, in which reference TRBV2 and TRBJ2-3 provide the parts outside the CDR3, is EPEVTQTPSHQVTQMGQEVILRCVPISNHLYFYWYRQILGQKVEFLVSFYNNEISEKSEIFDDQFSVERPDGSNFTLKIRSTKLEDSAMYFCASSERYRDTDTQYFGPGTRLTVL.

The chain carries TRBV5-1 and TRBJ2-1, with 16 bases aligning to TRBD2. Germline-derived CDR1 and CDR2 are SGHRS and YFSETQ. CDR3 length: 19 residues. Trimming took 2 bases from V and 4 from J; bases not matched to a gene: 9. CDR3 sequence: CASSLPGTSGRAWYNEQFF. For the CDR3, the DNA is TGCGCCAGCAGCTTACCCGGGACTAGCGGGAGGGCCTGGTACAATGAGCAGTTCTTC.

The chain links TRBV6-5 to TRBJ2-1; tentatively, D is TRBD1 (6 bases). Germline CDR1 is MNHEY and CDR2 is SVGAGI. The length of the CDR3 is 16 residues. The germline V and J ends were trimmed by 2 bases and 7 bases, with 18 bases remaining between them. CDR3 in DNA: TGTGCCAGCAGTTACAGGGACACGGCCTTGGGGAATGAGCAGTTCTTC. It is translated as CASSYRDTALGNEQFF.

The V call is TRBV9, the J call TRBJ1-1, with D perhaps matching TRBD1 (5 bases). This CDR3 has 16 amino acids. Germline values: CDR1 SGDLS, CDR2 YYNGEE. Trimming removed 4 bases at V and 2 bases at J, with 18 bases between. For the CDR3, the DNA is TGTGCCAGCAGCCCGACGAACCTGGGGCGAAACACTGAAGCTTTCTTT. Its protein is CASSPTNLGRNTEAFF.

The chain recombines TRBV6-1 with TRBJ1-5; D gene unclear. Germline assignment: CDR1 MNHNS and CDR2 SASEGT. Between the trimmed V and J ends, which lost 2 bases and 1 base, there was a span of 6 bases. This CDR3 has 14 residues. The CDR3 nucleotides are TGTGCCAGCAGTGAAACCAGAAGCAATCAGCCCCAGCATTTT. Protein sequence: CASSETRSNQPQHF.

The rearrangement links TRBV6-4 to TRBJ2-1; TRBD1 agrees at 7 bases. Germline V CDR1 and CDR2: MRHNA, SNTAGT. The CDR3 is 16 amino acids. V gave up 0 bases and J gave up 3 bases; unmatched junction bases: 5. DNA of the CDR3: TGTGCCAGCAGTGACTCCCTCGGGACAGACTACAATGAGCAGTTCTTC. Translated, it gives CASSDSLGTDYNEQFF.